This TCR beta chain emerged from a study of OX40 agonist ivuxolimab in advanced cancers. As for the study in general: Ivuxolimab, an agonist antibody against OX40 (CD134), was given to patients.

This CDR3 is built from 20 residues. V lost 5 bases, J lost 0 bases, and 23 bases lay in between. Looked up from germline, CDR1 is LNHDA and CDR2 is SQIVND (reference sequence). The protocol was immunoSEQ multiplex PCR, while the TCRdb copy is restricted to in-frame clones and leaves out a portion. The sample shows approximately 75,000 clones, 90% of them seen only once. The material sequenced was CD4+ or CD8+ T cells sorted from blood, taken in a trial of the OX40 agonist ivuxolimab. The TCR comes from an adult with an advanced solid tumor such as melanoma, head and neck, liver or kidney cancer. The chain links TRBV19 to TRBJ1-6; D perhaps matches TRBD1 (6 bases). The CDR3 loop reads CASSSHTTGSRSSYNSPLHF. In nucleotides, the CDR3 is TGTGCCAGTAGTTCGCATACGACAGGTAGTAGGAGCTCCTATAATTCACCCCTCCACTTT. Full variable domain (missing parts from reference TRBV19 and TRBJ1-6): DGGITQSPKYLFRKEGQNVTLSCEQNLNHDAMYWYRQDPGQGLRLIYYSQIVNDFQKGDIAEGYSVSREKKESFPLTVTSAQKNPTAFYLCASSSHTTGSRSSYNSPLHFGNGTRLTVT.